The present T cell receptor beta chain was sequenced within a study of blood T cell repertoires in COVID-19. Germline trimming cut 6 bases from V and 4 bases from J; bases unmatched to any gene: 8. Germline V gene data show CDR1 as LNHDA and CDR2 as SQIVND (reference sequence). This CDR3 is 14 amino acids long. Here immunoSEQ multiplex PCR was the method, and the copy in TCRdb shows in-frame clones only, minus some. The repertoire holds more than 150,000 clones, with 65% to 85% as singletons. The sequenced sample consisted of peripheral blood. The sequence was obtained from a woman in her sixties or seventies with acute or convalescent COVID-19. The chain joins TRBV19 to TRBJ2-5; 7 bases align to TRBD1. The CDR3 is CASRRQGKSETQYF. Written as DNA, the CDR3 is TGTGCCAGTAGGAGACAGGGAAAGTCAGAGACCCAGTACTTC.